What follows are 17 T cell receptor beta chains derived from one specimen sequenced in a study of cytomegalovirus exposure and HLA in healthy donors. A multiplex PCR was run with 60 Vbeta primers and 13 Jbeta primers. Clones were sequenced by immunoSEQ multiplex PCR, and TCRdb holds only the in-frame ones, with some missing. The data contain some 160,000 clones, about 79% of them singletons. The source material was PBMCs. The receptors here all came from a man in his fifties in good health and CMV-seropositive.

CDR3 DNA sequence: TGTGCCAGCAGCGAGTTTTTGGGGGGGGCGAACACCGGGGAGCTGTTTTTT. It encodes CASSEFLGGANTGELFF. The chain is built from TRBV11-1 and TRBJ2-2; 7 positions agree with TRBD2. V shed 5 bases and J 0 bases; nucleotides not matched to a gene: 9. Germline CDR1 SGHAT, CDR2 FQDESV (reference sequence). CDR3 size: 17 residues.

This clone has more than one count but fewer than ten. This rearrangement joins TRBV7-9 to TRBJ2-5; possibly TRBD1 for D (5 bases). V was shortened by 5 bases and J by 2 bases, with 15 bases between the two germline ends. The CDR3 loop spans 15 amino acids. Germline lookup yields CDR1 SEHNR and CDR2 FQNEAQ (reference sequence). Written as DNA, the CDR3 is TGTGCCAGCAGCCCCCAGGGAAGTGGACAAGAGACCCAGTACTTC. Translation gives CASSPQGSGQETQYF. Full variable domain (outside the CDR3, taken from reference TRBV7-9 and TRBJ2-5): DTGVSQNPRHKITKRGQNVTFRCDPISEHNRLYWYRQTLGQGPEFLTYFQNEAQLEKSRLLSDRFSAERPKGSFSTLEIQRTEQGDSAMYLCASSPQGSGQETQYFGPGTRLLVL.

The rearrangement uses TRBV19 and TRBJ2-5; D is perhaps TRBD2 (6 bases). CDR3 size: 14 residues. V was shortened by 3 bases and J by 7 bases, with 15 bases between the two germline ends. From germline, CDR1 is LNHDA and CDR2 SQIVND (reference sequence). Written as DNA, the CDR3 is TGTGCCAGTAGTATTGGTCAGGGAGGCGTGACCCAGTACTTC. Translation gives CASSIGQGGVTQYF.

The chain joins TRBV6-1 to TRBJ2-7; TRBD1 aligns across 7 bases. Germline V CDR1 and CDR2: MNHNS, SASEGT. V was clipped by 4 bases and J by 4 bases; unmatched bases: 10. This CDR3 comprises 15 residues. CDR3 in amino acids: CASSATGTAKYEQYF. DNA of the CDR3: TGTGCCAGCAGTGCGACCGGGACAGCCAAATACGAGCAGTACTTC.

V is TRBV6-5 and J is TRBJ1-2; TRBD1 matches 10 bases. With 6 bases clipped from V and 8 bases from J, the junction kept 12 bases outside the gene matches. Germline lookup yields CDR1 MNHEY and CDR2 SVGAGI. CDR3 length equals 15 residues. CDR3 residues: CASRPLGDRGGGYTF. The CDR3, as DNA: TGTGCCAGCAGACCCCTCGGGGACAGGGGAGGAGGCTACACCTTC.

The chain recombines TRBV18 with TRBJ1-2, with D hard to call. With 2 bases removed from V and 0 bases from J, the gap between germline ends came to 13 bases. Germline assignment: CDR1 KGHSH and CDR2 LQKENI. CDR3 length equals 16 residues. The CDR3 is CASSPEGSRPNYGYTF. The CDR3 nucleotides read TGTGCCAGCTCACCAGAGGGCTCCAGACCTAACTATGGCTACACCTTC.

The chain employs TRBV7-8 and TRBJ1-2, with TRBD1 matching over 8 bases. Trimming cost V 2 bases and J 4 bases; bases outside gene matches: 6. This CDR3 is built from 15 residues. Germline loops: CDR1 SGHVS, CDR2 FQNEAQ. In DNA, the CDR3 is TGTGCCAGCAGCTTAAGCGCGCAGGGGGCCTATGGCTACACCTTC. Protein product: CASSLSAQGAYGYTF.

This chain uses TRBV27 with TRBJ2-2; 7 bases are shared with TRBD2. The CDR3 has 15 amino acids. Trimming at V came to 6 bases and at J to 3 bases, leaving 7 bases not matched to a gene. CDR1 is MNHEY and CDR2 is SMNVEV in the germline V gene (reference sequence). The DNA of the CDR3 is TGTGCCAGCAGCCATAGGACTAGGGACACCGGGGAGCTGTTTTTT. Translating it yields CASSHRTRDTGELFF.

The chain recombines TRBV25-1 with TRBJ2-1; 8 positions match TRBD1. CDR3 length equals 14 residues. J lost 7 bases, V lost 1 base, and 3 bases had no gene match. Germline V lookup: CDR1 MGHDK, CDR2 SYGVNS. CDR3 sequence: CASSELDRVNEQFF. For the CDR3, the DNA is TGTGCCAGCAGTGAATTGGACAGGGTGAATGAGCAGTTCTTC.

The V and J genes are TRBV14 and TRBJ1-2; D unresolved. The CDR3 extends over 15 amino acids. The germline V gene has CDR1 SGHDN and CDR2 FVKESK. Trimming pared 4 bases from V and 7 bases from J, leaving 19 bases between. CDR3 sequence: CASSRESSGLGGYTF. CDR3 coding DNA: TGTGCCAGCAGCCGAGAGAGTAGCGGTCTGGGTGGCTACACCTTC.

CDR3 nucleotides: TGTGCCAGCAGCTGGGACAGGGGAGAGGATCAGCCCCAGCATTTT. It specifies CASSWDRGEDQPQHF. V usage is TRBV7-3 and J usage is TRBJ1-5; TRBD1 matches at 10 bases. The CDR3 runs 15 residues. CDR1 and CDR2 from the germline V gene are SGHTA and FQGTGA. V lost 4 bases to trimming and J lost 5 bases; unmatched junction nucleotides: 5.

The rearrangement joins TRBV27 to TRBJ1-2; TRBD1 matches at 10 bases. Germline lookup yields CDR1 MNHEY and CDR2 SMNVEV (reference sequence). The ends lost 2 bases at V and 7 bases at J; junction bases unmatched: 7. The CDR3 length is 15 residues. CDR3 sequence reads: CASSLSQTGGVGYTF. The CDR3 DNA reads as TGTGCCAGCAGTTTAAGCCAGACAGGGGGCGTTGGCTACACCTTC.

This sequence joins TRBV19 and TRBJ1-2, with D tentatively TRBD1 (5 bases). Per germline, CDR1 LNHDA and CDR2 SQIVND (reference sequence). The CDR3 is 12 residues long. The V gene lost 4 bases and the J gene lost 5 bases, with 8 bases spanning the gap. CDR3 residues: CASSTRVYGYTF. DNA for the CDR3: TGTGCCAGTAGTACCAGGGTATATGGCTACACCTTC.

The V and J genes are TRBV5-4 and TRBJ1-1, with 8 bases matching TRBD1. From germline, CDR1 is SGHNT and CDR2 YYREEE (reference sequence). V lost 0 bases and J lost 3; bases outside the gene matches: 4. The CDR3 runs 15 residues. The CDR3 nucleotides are TGTGCCAGCAGCTTGGTGGCAGGGGGCTACACTGAAGCTTTCTTT. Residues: CASSLVAGGYTEAFF. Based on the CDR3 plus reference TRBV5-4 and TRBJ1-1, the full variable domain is ETGVTQSPTHLIKTRGQQVTLRCSSQSGHNTVSWYQQALGQGPQFIFQYYREEENGRGNFPPRFSGLQFPNYSSELNVNALELDDSALYLCASSLVAGGYTEAFFGQGTRLTVV.

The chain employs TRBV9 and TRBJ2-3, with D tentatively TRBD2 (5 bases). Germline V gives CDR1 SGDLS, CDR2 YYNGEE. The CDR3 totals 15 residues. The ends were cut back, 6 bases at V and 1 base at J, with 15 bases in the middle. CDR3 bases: TGTGCCAGCAACCCGGGGAGCGCCCGCACAGATACGCAGTATTTT. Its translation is CASNPGSARTDTQYF.

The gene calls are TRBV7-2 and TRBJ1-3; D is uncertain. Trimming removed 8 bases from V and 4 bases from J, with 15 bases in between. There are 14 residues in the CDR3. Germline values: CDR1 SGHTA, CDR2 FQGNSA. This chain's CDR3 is CASARGTLGNTIYF. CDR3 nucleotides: TGTGCCAGCGCCCGAGGAACACTAGGAAACACCATATATTTT.

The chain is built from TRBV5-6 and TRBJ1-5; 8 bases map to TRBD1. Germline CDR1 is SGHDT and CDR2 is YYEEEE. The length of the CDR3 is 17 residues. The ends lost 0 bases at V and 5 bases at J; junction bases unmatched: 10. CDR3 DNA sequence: TGTGCCAGCAGCTTGGGACAGGGGAGAGGGGTCGATCAGCCCCAGCATTTT. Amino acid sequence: CASSLGQGRGVDQPQHF.